Below are 17 T cell receptor beta chains sequenced from a single sample in a study of blood T cell repertoires in COVID-19. The repertoire was sequenced with immunoSEQ multiplex PCR; TCRdb's copy has only in-frame clones and lacks some. The sample holds 250,000 to 400,000 clones, approximately 81% seen once. The specimen was PBMCs or T cells enriched from blood (not recorded which). The receptors derive from a woman under 40 who had been exposed to COVID-19.

Only one count was recorded for this clone. The gene calls are TRBV27 and TRBJ1-5, with 9 bases aligning to TRBD1. The germline V gene has CDR1 MNHEY and CDR2 SMNVEV (reference sequence). This CDR3 has 15 amino acids. V shed 4 bases, J shed 8 bases, and the junction held 9 bases outside the gene matches. CDR3 nucleotides: TGTGCCAGCAGTTCCGAACAGGGGGCAGCTGAGCCCCAGCATTTT. Its protein product is CASSSEQGAAEPQHF.

The gene calls are TRBV7-9 and TRBJ2-3, with D possibly matching TRBD2 (5 bases). Trimming removed 5 bases from V and 2 bases from J, with 11 bases in between. The CDR3 loop spans 14 amino acids. Germline V gene data show CDR1 as SEHNR and CDR2 as FQNEAQ (reference sequence). This CDR3 is CASSPSFYTDTQYF. CDR3 sequence (DNA): TGTGCCAGCAGCCCTAGCTTTTACACAGATACGCAGTATTTT.

V and J are TRBV27 and TRBJ1-2; D is ambiguous. The CDR3 consists of 13 residues. V was cut by 4 bases and J by 4 bases, with 10 bases left in between. The germline V gene encodes CDR1 MNHEY and CDR2 SMNVEV (reference sequence). The CDR3 loop reads CASSSRAGYGYTF. The CDR3 DNA is TGTGCCAGCAGTTCGAGGGCCGGCTATGGCTACACCTTC.

The chain uses TRBV28 and TRBJ2-2; TRBD1 aligns across 8 bases. Per the germline V gene, CDR1 is MDHEN and CDR2 is SYDVKM. The CDR3 has 15 amino acids. V shed 5 bases and J 3 bases; nucleotides not matched to a gene: 5. The chain's CDR3 is CASSQDRDYTGELFF. In DNA, the CDR3 is TGTGCCAGCAGTCAGGACAGGGATTACACCGGGGAGCTGTTTTTT.

The rearrangement links TRBV29-1 to TRBJ1-2, with TRBD1 as a possible D gene (6 bases). The V end lost 4 bases, the J end lost 2 bases, and 17 bases lay between the germline ends. The CDR3 is 15 amino acids. Germline V gene lookup returns CDR1 SQVTM and CDR2 ANQGSEA. This CDR3 reads CSVVFRGSGNYGYTF. The DNA of the CDR3 is TGCAGCGTTGTGTTTAGGGGGTCGGGGAACTATGGCTACACCTTC.

The rearrangement uses TRBV28 and TRBJ1-2; D is unresolved. The CDR3 has 15 amino acids. Germline CDR1 reads MDHEN; CDR2 reads SYDVKM. Trimming stripped 5 bases from V and 8 bases from J, with 21 bases between. CDR3 protein: CASSERGNNIGGYTF. The CDR3 bases are TGTGCCAGCAGTGAGAGAGGGAATAACATCGGGGGCTACACCTTC.

The count of this clone is one. V and J are TRBV4-3 and TRBJ2-1; D remains ambiguous. V lost 2 bases and J 8 bases, leaving 16 bases between the germline ends. Germline lookup yields CDR1 LGHNA and CDR2 YSLEER. CDR3 length: 15 amino acids. CDR3 residues: CASSQRSNERDEQFF. The CDR3 region has the DNA TGCGCCAGCAGCCAAAGGTCGAACGAACGGGATGAGCAGTTCTTC.

This clone appeared a single time. The chain has TRBV10-2 and TRBJ1-5; D perhaps matches TRBD1 (5 bases). Per the germline V gene, CDR1 is WSHSY and CDR2 is SAAADI. This CDR3 is 13 amino acids long. V dropped 10 bases and J dropped 4 bases, with 14 bases sitting between them. The DNA for the CDR3 is TGCGCCACGGCCCTAAACAGGAATCAGCCCCAGCATTTT. This codes for CATALNRNQPQHF.

The chain combines TRBV16 with TRBJ1-4, with D possibly matching TRBD1 (5 bases). The CDR3 has 18 residues. Trimming took off 4 bases at V and 2 bases at J, with 20 bases between the two ends. Germline CDR1 reads KGHSY; CDR2 reads FQNENV. The CDR3 nucleotides read TGTGCCAGCAGCCCTCTCTCGGCAGGGAAAGGGACTAATGAAAAACTGTTTTTT. It is translated as CASSPLSAGKGTNEKLFF. Based on the CDR3 plus reference TRBV16 and TRBJ1-4, the full variable domain is GEEVAQTPKHLVRGEGQKAKLYCAPIKGHSYVFWYQQVLKNEFKFLISFQNENVFDETGMPKERFSAKCLPNSPCSLEIQATKLEDSAVYFCASSPLSAGKGTNEKLFFGSGTQLSVL.

The rearrangement joins TRBV6-5 to TRBJ2-7; D is possibly TRBD1 (6 bases). CDR1 is MNHEY, CDR2 SVGAGI, per germline. The V and J ends lost 7 bases and 5 bases respectively, with 21 bases between them. This CDR3 has 15 amino acids. The CDR3 protein is CASNPRSARGHEQYF. In DNA form, the CDR3 reads TGTGCCAGCAACCCCCGGTCGGCCAGGGGCCACGAGCAGTACTTC.

This sequence joins TRBV24-1 and TRBJ1-4; perhaps TRBD1 as D (6 bases). Germline V gene data show CDR1 as KGHDR and CDR2 as SFDVKD. CDR3 size: 16 residues. Trimming removed 4 bases from V and 1 base from J, with 12 bases in between. The CDR3, as DNA: TGTGCCACCAGTGAAACAGGGAGAGGAACTAATGAAAAACTGTTTTTT. It yields the protein CATSETGRGTNEKLFF.

The chain combines TRBV7-2 with TRBJ2-1, with 15 bases identical to TRBD2. The ends lost 5 bases at V and 13 bases at J; junction bases unmatched: 12. CDR3 length equals 16 residues. Germline V gene sequence: CDR1 SGHTA, CDR2 FQGNSA. In nucleotides, the CDR3 is TGTGCCAGCAGCCCACTGCCGGGACTAGCGGGGGGTTCCCAGTTCTTC. Residues: CASSPLPGLAGGSQFF.

CDR3 in DNA: TGTGCCTGGAGTCGGGTGCGCACAGATACGCAGTATTTT. The encoded protein is CAWSRVRTDTQYF. The chain carries TRBV30 and TRBJ2-3; D ambiguous. V lost 2 bases to trimming and J lost 1 base, with 7 bases between them. CDR1 and CDR2 from the germline V gene are GTSNPN and SVGIG (reference sequence). The length of the CDR3 is 13 residues.

The chain carries TRBV9 and TRBJ1-6; 10 bases are a match to TRBD1. Germline V lookup: CDR1 SGDLS, CDR2 YYNGEE. This CDR3 has 18 residues. V dropped 1 base and J dropped 4; count of bases not matched to a gene: 8. CDR3 loop: CASSVSPRGQGYNSPLHF. CDR3 sequence (DNA): TGTGCCAGCAGCGTATCCCCCCGGGGACAGGGGTATAATTCACCCCTCCACTTT.

The gene calls are TRBV28 and TRBJ2-3; D is uncertain. This CDR3 region has 17 residues. Germline V CDR1 and CDR2: MDHEN, SYDVKM. V was pared by 3 bases and J by 0 bases, with 16 bases between. CDR3 DNA: TGTGCCAGCAGTTTTATCAACGGTGGAGTCAGCACAGATACGCAGTATTTT. This gives the protein CASSFINGGVSTDTQYF.

In DNA, the CDR3 is TGTGCCAGCAGTTACGGGAGGGACTACGAGCAGTACTTC. Encoded protein: CASSYGRDYEQYF. The V call is TRBV6-5, the J call TRBJ2-7, with 7 bases matching TRBD2. The length of the CDR3 is 13 residues. The J segment lost 3 bases and the V segment lost 2 bases, leaving 1 base of the junction unmatched. Per the germline V gene, CDR1 is MNHEY and CDR2 is SVGAGI.

This clone was recorded only once. The gene calls are TRBV28 and TRBJ2-7; 12 bases map to TRBD1. V lost 6 bases, J lost 5 bases, and 5 bases stayed unmatched. The CDR3 extends over 14 amino acids. Per the germline V gene, CDR1 is MDHEN and CDR2 is SYDVKM. The CDR3 here is CASRTGTGGHEQYF. As DNA, the CDR3 is TGTGCCAGCAGGACCGGGACAGGGGGCCACGAGCAGTACTTC.